This T cell receptor beta chain was documented in a study of CD8+CD57+ T cells in acquired aplastic anemia. Whole-study findings and limits: Patients were compared with controls for CD8+ Simpson's diversity, and no significant difference emerged.

At least ten counts were recorded for this clonotype. Its antigen is unidentified. Patients who underwent sequencing had shown CD8+CD57+ cell expansion by flow cytometry. All participating patients were living with severe acquired aplastic anemia. Genomic DNA templated the TCR beta VDJ and CDR3 profiling. TCRdb redid the calling of the reads with MiXCR, one entry per CDR3 protein. The sample holds 300,000 or so distinct CDR3 sequences, 56% seen once. Trimming removed 0 bases at V and 1 base at J, with 7 bases between. The CDR3 covers 15 residues. CDR1 is SGHRS, CDR2 YFSETQ, per germline. Sequencing was done on a sample of sorted CD4+, CD8+, or CD8+CD57+ T cells (not recorded which) from PBMCs. This sequence was found in a human donor with aplastic anemia. The gene calls are TRBV5-1 and TRBJ1-4, with a tentative D call TRBD1 (5 bases). CDR3 amino acids: CASSLDGGTNEKLFF. CDR3 sequence (DNA): TGCGCCAGCAGCTTGGACGGGGGAACTAATGAAAAACTGTTTTTT. Complete variable domain (other parts from reference TRBV5-1 and TRBJ1-4): KAGVTQTPRYLIKTRGQQVTLSCSPISGHRSVSWYQQTPGQGLQFLFEYFSETQRNKGNFPGRFSGRQFSNSRSEMNVSTLELGDSALYLCASSLDGGTNEKLFFGSGTQLSVL.